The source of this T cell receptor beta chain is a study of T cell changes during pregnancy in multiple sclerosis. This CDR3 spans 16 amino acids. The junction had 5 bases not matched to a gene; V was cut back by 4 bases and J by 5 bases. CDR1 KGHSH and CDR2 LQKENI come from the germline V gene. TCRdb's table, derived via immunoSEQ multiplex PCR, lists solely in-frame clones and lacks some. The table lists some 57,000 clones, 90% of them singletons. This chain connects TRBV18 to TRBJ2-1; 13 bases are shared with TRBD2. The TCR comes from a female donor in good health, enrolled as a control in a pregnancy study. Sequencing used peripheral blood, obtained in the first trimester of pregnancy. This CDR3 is CASSLLAGGSHNEQFF. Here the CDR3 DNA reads TGTGCCAGCTCACTACTAGCGGGGGGGAGCCACAATGAGCAGTTCTTC.